The source of this T cell receptor beta chain is a study of early T cells in non-severe SARS-CoV-2 infection. Study conclusions and caveats: Anti-spike CD8 specificities were favored by VDJdb matching, whose results missed private and CD4 specificities.

CDR3 length: 14 amino acids. V lost 3 bases and J 4 bases, leaving 10 bases between the germline ends. Germline loops: CDR1 SGHTA, CDR2 FQGNSA. This clonotype was seen ten or more times. No antigen is known for it. Researchers tagged individual cDNA molecules with unique molecular identifiers. MiXCR, run by TCRdb on the 5' RACE reads, gives a single entry per CDR3 protein. The sample lists fewer than 40,000 distinct CDR3 sequences; around 4.3% were seen once. The rearrangement links TRBV7-2 to TRBJ2-1, with D unclear. The sequenced sample consisted of whole blood. The source of this sequence is an adult who was a healthcare worker with PCR-confirmed SARS-CoV-2 infection or an uninfected control (not recorded which). The CDR3 loop is CASSLGGSYNEQFF. CDR3 coding DNA: TGTGCCAGCAGCTTGGGCGGAAGTTACAATGAGCAGTTCTTC. The whole variable domain, remainder taken from reference TRBV7-2 and TRBJ2-1, is GAGVSQSPSNKVTEKGKDVELRCDPISGHTALYWYRQSLGQGLEFLIYFQGNSAPDKSGLPSDRFSAERTGGSVSTLTIQRTQQEDSAVYLCASSLGGSYNEQFFGPGTRLTVL.